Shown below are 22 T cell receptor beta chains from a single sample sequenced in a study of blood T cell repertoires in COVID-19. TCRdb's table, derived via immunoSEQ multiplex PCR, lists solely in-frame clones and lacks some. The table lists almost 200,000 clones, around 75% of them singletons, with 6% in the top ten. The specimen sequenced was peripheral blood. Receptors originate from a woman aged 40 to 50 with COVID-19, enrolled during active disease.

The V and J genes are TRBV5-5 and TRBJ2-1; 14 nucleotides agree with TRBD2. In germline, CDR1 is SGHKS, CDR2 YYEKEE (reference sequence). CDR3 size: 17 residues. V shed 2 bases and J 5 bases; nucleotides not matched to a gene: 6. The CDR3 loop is CASSFRGLAGGDNEQFF. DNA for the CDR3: TGTGCCAGCAGCTTTAGAGGACTAGCGGGGGGCGACAATGAGCAGTTCTTC.

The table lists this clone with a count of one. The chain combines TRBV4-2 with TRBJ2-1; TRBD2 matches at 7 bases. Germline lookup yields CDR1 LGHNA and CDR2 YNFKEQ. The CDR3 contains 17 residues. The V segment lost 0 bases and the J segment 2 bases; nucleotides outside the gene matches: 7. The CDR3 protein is CASSQDGSGPTYNEQFF. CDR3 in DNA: TGTGCCAGCAGCCAAGATGGTAGCGGGCCTACCTACAATGAGCAGTTCTTC.

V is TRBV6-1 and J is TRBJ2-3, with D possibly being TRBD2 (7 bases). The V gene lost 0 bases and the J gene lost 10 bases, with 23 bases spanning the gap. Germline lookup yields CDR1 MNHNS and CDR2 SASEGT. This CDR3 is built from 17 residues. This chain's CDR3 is CASSEALQGSGAWSQYF. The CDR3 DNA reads TGTGCCAGCAGTGAAGCGCTTCAGGGGAGCGGGGCGTGGTCGCAGTATTTT.

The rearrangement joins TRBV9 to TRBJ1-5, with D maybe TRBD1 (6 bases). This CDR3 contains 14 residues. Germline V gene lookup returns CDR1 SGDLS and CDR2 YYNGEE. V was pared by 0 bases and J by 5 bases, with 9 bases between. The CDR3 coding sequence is TGTGCCAGCAGCGTAGGACAGGTTGATCAGCCCCAGCATTTT. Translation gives CASSVGQVDQPQHF.

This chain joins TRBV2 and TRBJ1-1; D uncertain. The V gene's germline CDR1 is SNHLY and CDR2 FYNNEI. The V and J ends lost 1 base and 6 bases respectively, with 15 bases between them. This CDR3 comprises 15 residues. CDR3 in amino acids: CASSEGGGIRAEAFF. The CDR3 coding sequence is TGTGCCAGCAGTGAAGGAGGCGGTATACGAGCTGAAGCTTTCTTT. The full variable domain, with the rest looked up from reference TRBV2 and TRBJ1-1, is EPEVTQTPSHQVTQMGQEVILRCVPISNHLYFYWYRQILGQKVEFLVSFYNNEISEKSEIFDDQFSVERPDGSNFTLKIRSTKLEDSAMYFCASSEGGGIRAEAFFGQGTRLTVV.

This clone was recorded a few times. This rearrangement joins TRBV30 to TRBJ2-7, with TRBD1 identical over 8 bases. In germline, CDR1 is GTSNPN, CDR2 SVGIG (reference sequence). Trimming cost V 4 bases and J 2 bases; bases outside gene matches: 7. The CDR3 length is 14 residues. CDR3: CAWIPTGVTYEQYF. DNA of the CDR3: TGTGCCTGGATTCCGACAGGGGTTACCTACGAGCAGTACTTC. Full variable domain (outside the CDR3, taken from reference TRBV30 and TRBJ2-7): SQTIHQWPATLVQPVGSPLSLECTVEGTSNPNLYWYRQAAGRGLQLLFYSVGIGQISSEVPQNLSASRPQDRQFILSSKKLLLSDSGFYLCAWIPTGVTYEQYFGPGTRLTVT.

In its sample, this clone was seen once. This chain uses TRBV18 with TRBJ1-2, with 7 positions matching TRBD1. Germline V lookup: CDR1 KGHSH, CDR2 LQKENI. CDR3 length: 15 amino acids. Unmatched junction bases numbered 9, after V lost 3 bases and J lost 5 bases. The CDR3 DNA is TGTGCCAGCTCACCGGGGGACAGAGTATTATATGGCTACACCTTC. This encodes CASSPGDRVLYGYTF.

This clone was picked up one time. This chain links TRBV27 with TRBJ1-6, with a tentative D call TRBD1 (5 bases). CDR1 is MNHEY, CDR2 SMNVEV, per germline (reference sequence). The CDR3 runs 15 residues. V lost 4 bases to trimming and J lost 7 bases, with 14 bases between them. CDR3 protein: CASSSAGGGNSPLHF. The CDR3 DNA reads TGTGCCAGCAGTTCCGCCGGGGGGGGAAATTCACCCCTCCACTTT.

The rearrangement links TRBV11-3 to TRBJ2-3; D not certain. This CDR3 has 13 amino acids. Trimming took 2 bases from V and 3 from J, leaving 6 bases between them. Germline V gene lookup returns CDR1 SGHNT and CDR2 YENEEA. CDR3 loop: CASSLSRTDTQYF. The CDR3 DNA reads TGTGCCAGCAGCTTAAGTAGAACAGATACGCAGTATTTT. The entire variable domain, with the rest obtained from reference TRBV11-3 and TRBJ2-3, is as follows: EAGVVQSPRYKIIEKKQPVAFWCNPISGHNTLYWYLQNLGQGPELLIRYENEEAVDDSQLPKDRFSAERLKGVDSTLKIQPAELGDSAVYLCASSLSRTDTQYFGPGTRLTVL.

The CDR3 DNA follows: TGTGCCAGCAGCCCGATTACCAGCGGGGCGGGGGGCAATGAGCAGTTCTTC. It is translated as CASSPITSGAGGNEQFF. The rearrangement uses TRBV11-2 and TRBJ2-1, with 8 positions matching TRBD2. From germline, CDR1 is SGHAT and CDR2 FQNNGV. V lost 5 bases to trimming and J lost 6 bases; unmatched junction nucleotides: 15. This CDR3 is 17 amino acids long.

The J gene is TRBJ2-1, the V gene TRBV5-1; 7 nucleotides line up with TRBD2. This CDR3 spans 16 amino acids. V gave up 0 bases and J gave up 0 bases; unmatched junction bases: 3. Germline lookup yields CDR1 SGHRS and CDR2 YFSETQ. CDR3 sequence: CASSLGGSGSYNEQFF. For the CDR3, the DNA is TGCGCCAGCAGCTTGGGCGGGAGCGGCTCCTACAATGAGCAGTTCTTC.

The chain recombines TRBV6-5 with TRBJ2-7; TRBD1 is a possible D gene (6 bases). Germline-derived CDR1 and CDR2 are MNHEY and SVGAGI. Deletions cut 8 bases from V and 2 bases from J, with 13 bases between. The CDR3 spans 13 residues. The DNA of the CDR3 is TGTGCCAGCTTGGGGACAAGGGCCTACGAGCAGTACTTC. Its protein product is CASLGTRAYEQYF.

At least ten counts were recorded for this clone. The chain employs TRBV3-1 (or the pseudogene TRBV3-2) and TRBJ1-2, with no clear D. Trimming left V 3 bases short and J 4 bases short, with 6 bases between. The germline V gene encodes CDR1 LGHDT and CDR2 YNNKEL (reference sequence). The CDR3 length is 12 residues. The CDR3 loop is CASSQGGYGYTF. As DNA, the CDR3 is TGTGCCAGCAGCCAGGGAGGCTATGGCTACACCTTC.

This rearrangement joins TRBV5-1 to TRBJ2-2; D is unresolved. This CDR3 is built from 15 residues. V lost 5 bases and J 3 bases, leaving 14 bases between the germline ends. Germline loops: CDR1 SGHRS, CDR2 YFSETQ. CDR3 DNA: TGCGCCAGCAGGTCCCTCTTATCGGACACCGGGGAGCTGTTTTTT. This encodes CASRSLLSDTGELFF.

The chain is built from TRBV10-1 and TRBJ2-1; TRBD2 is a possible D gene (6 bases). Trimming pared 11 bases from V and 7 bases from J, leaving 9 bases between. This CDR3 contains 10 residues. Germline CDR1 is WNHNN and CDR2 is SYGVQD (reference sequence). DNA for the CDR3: TGCGCCCCCGGGGGTAATGAGCAGTTCTTC. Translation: CAPGGNEQFF.

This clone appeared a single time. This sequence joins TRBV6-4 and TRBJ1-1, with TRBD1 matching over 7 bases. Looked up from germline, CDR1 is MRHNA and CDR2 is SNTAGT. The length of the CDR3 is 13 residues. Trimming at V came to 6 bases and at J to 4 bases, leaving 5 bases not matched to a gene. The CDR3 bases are TGTGCCAGCAGCACGTCAGGGGGCACTGAAGCTTTCTTT. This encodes CASSTSGGTEAFF.

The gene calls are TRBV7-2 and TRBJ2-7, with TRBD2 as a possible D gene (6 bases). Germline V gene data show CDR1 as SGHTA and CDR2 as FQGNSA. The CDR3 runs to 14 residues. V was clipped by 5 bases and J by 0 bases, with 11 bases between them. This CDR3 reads CASSQDYFSYEQYF. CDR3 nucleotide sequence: TGTGCCAGCAGCCAGGACTACTTCTCCTACGAGCAGTACTTC.

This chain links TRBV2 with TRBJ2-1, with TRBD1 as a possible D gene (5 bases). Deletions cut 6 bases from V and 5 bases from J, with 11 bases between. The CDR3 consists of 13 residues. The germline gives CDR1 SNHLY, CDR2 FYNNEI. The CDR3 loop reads CASSLDRNNEQFF. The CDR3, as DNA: TGTGCCAGCAGCTTAGACAGAAACAATGAGCAGTTCTTC.

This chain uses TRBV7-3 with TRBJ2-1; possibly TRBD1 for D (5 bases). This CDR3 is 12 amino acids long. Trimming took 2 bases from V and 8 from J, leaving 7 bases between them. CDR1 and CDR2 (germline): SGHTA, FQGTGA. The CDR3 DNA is TGTGCCAGCAGCTTACAGGGTTATGAGCAGTTCTTC. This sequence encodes CASSLQGYEQFF.

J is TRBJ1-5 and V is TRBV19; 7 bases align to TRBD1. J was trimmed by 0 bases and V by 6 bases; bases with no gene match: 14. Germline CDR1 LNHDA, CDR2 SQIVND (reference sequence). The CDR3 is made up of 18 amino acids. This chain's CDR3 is CASSLMGQPSISNQPQHF. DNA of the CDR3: TGTGCCAGTAGCCTCATGGGACAGCCGAGTATTAGCAATCAGCCCCAGCATTTT. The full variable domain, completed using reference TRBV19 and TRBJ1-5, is DGGITQSPKYLFRKEGQNVTLSCEQNLNHDAMYWYRQDPGQGLRLIYYSQIVNDFQKGDIAEGYSVSREKKESFPLTVTSAQKNPTAFYLCASSLMGQPSISNQPQHFGDGTRLSIL.

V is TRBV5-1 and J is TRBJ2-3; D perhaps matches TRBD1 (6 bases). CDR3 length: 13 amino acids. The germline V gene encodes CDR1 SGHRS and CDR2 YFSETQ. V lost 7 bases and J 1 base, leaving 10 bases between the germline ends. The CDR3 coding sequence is TGCGCCAGCCGGAACAGGGGCACAGATACGCAGTATTTT. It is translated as CASRNRGTDTQYF.

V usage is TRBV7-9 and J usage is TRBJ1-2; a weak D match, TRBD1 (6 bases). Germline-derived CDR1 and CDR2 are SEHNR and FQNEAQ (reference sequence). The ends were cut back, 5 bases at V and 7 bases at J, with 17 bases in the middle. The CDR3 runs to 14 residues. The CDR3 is CASSPGGRESGYTF. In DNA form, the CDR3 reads TGTGCCAGCAGCCCCGGGGGGCGAGAGAGTGGCTACACCTTC.